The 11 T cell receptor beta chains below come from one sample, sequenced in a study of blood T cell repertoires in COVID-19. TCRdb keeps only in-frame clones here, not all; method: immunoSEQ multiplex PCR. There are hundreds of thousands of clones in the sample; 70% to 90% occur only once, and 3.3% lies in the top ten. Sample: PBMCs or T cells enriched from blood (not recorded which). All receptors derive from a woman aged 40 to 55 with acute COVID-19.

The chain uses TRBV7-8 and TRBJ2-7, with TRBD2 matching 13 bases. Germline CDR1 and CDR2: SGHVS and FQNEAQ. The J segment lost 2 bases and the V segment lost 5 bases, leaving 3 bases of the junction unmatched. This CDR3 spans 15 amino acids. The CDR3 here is CASSAGTSGAYEQYF. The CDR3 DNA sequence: TGTGCCAGCAGCGCCGGGACTAGCGGGGCCTACGAGCAGTACTTC.

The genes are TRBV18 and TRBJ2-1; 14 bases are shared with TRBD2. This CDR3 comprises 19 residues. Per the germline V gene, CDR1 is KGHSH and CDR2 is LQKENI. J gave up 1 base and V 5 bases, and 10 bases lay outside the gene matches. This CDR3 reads CASSVLGTSGRLSYNEQFF. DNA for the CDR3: TGTGCCAGCTCAGTTCTCGGGACTAGCGGGAGACTGTCCTACAATGAGCAGTTCTTC.

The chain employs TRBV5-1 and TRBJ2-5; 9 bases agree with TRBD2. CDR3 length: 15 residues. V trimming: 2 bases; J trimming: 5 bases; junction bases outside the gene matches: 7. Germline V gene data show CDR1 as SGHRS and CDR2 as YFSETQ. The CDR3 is CASSFGAGGMETQYF. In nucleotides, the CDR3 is TGCGCCAGCAGCTTCGGCGCGGGAGGGATGGAGACCCAGTACTTC.

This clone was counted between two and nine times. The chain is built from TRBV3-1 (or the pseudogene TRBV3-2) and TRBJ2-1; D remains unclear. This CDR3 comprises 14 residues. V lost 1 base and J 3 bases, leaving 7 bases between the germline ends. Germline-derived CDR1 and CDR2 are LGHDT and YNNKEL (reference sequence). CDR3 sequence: CASSQGPGYNEQFF. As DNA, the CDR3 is TGTGCCAGCAGCCAAGGTCCGGGCTACAATGAGCAGTTCTTC.

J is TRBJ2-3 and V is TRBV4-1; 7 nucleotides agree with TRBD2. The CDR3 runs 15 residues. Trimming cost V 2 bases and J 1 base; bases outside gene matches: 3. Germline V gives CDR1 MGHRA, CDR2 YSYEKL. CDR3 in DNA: TGCGCCAGCAGCCAACCCACTAGCGGCACAGATACGCAGTATTTT. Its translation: CASSQPTSGTDTQYF.

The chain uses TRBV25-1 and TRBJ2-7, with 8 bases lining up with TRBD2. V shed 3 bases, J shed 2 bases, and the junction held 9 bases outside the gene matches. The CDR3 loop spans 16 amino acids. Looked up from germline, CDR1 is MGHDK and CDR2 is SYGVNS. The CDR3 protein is CASSDAPGGPPYEQYF. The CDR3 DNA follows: TGTGCCAGCAGTGATGCCCCGGGAGGGCCACCCTACGAGCAGTACTTC.

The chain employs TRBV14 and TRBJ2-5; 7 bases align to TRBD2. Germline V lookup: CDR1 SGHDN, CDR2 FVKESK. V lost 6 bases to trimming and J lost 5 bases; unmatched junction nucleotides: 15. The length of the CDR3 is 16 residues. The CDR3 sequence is CASSPGAGERVETQYF. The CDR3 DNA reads TGTGCCAGCAGTCCCGGGGCGGGAGAAAGGGTGGAGACCCAGTACTTC.

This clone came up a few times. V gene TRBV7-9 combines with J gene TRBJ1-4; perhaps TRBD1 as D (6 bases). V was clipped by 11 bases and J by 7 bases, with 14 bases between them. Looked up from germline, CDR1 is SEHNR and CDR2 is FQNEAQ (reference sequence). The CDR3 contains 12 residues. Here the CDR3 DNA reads TGTGCCTGTCGGGGGGCCGGTGAAAAACTGTTTTTT. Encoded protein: CACRGAGEKLFF.

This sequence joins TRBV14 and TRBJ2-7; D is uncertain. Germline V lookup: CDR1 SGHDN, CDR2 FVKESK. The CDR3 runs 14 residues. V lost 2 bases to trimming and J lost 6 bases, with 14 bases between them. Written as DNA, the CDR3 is TGTGCCAGCAGCCAAATTCGTTGGAGTGCCGAGCAGTACTTC. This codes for CASSQIRWSAEQYF.

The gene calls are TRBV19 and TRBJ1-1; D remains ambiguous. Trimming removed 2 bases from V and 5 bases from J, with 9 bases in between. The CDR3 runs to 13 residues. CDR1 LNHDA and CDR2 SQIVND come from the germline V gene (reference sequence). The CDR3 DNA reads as TGTGCCAGTAGTATATCGGGGAGGACTGAAGCTTTCTTT. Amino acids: CASSISGRTEAFF. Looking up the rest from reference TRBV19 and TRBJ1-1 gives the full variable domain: DGGITQSPKYLFRKEGQNVTLSCEQNLNHDAMYWYRQDPGQGLRLIYYSQIVNDFQKGDIAEGYSVSREKKESFPLTVTSAQKNPTAFYLCASSISGRTEAFFGQGTRLTVV.

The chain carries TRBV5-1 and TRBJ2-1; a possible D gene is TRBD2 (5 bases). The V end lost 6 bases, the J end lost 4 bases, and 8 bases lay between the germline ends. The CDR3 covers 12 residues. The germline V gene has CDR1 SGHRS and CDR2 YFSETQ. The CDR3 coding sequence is TGCGCCAGCACCTCGGGATACAATGAGCAGTTCTTC. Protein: CASTSGYNEQFF. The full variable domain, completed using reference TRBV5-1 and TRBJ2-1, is KAGVTQTPRYLIKTRGQQVTLSCSPISGHRSVSWYQQTPGQGLQFLFEYFSETQRNKGNFPGRFSGRQFSNSRSEMNVSTLELGDSALYLCASTSGYNEQFFGPGTRLTVL.